The subject of this entry is one T cell receptor beta chain. Its specificity is not known. TCRdb redid the calling of the reads with MiXCR, one entry per CDR3 protein. The table has 6,000 or so distinct CDR3 sequences, 50% to 60% seen once; the top ten hold roughly 90%. Between the trimmed V and J ends, which lost 6 bases and 4 bases, there was a span of 13 bases. The CDR3 length is 14 residues. Germline lookup yields CDR1 MNHEY and CDR2 SVGAGI. The sample comes from a study of T cell repertoires in cytomegalovirus infection. Background on the study: Shared public TCR beta signatures pointed to both CMV infection and a matching HLA type.

Whole-study findings and limits: Predominance within the ex vivo response was attributable to HLA-C-restricted CMV-specific TCR beta clonotypes. Individuals carrying CMV plus the relevant HLA were identified by cumulative frequency of public TCR beta families.

The clonotype was recovered from a human donor in good health (CMV status not recorded). Some clones in this sample may be carry-over from other donors' samples. The genes are TRBV6-5 and TRBJ1-5; D not resolved. Sequenced: PBMCs, sequenced either directly or after in vitro stimulation (not recorded which). DNA of the CDR3: TGTGCCAGCAGCATGTTCCAGAAGAATCAGCCCCAGCATTTT. Translating it yields CASSMFQKNQPQHF.